Here is one TCR beta chain with its context. Its target is unknown. TCRdb's copy holds only in-frame clones and misses some; the assay was immunoSEQ multiplex PCR. Of about 68,000 clones in the sample, roughly 91% were seen once. The CDR3 spans 13 residues. Germline V gene data show CDR1 as MNHEY and CDR2 as SVGAGI. Trimming stripped 6 bases from V and 5 bases from J, with 13 bases between. This specimen comes from a study of stem cell transplantation in POMP-related autoinflammatory disease. Study as a whole: Impaired MHC class I-dependent CD8+ differentiation was hypothesized from defective thymoproteasomes. Before transplant, CD4+ T cells skewed naive and CD8+ proportions were low. After transplant, neutrophils and platelets showed 100% graft donor chimerism through one year. Study-wide results and caveats: A trend toward lower repertoire diversity and greater clonality appeared in every analyzed T-cell subset of PRAID patients.

Source: CD4+ T cells from PBMCs, taken after stem cell transplantation. The TCR originated in a human patient with POMP-related autoinflammation and immune dysregulation (PRAID). Some T cells may have originated in the graft donor. The genes are TRBV6-5 and TRBJ1-1; perhaps TRBD1 as D (5 bases). In nucleotides, the CDR3 is TGTGCCAGCAGCCAATCGGGGGGAACTGAAGCTTTCTTT. This encodes CASSQSGGTEAFF.